The 28 T cell receptor beta chains below come from one sample, sequenced in a study of shared clonotypes between healthy human individuals. The repertoire was sequenced with immunoSEQ multiplex PCR; TCRdb's copy has only in-frame clones and lacks some. The sample comprises fewer than 1.8 million clones, roughly 98.5% of which are singletons, and approximately 0.4% rests with the top ten. The sample taken for sequencing was naive CD4+ T cells sorted from blood. As for subset: CD45RA+ positively selected. The receptors here all came from a man aged 25 to 40 in good health.

The chain links TRBV11-2 to TRBJ1-3, with D perhaps matching TRBD1 (6 bases). V lost 4 bases and J 4 bases, leaving 14 bases between the germline ends. Germline CDR1 reads SGHAT; CDR2 reads FQNNGV. This CDR3 has 15 residues. This CDR3 reads CASSYIRGDGNTIYF. CDR3 bases: TGTGCCAGCAGCTACATCAGGGGAGACGGAAACACCATATATTTT. Combining the CDR3 with reference TRBV11-2 and TRBJ1-3 gives the whole variable domain EAGVAQSPRYKIIEKRQSVAFWCNPISGHATLYWYQQILGQGPKLLIQFQNNGVVDDSQLPKDRFSAERLKGVDSTLKIQPAKLEDSAVYLCASSYIRGDGNTIYFGEGSWLTVV.

As for this clone: Distinct nucleotide sequences in the sample also encode this CDR3. The genes are TRBV18 and TRBJ2-7, with 8 bases identical to TRBD1. The CDR3 length is 13 residues. Looked up from germline, CDR1 is KGHSH and CDR2 is LQKENI. Trimming cost V 6 bases and J 2 bases; bases outside gene matches: 3. DNA of the CDR3: TGTGCCAGCTCCCGACAGGGGACCTACGAGCAGTACTTC. As protein: CASSRQGTYEQYF.

This clone was detected only once. J is TRBJ2-2 and V is TRBV19; D is perhaps TRBD2 (6 bases). The V end was cut by 5 bases, the J end by 2 bases, with 9 bases between. Germline V gene data show CDR1 as LNHDA and CDR2 as SQIVND (reference sequence). The CDR3 has 14 residues. DNA for the CDR3: TGTGCCAGTAGTTCGGCGGGAAACACCGGGGAGCTGTTTTTT. Amino acid sequence: CASSSAGNTGELFF.

With respect to this clone: Other DNA sequences in the sample encode the same CDR3. The chain is built from TRBV4-1 and TRBJ2-7; either TRBD1 or TRBD2 may fit D (5 bases each). CDR1 and CDR2 (germline): MGHRA, YSYEKL. The V gene lost 0 bases and the J gene lost 3 bases, with 9 bases spanning the gap. The CDR3 is 14 amino acids. In nucleotides, the CDR3 is TGCGCCAGCAGCCAAGAGGCAGGGAGCTACGAGCAGTACTTC. This encodes CASSQEAGSYEQYF.

This sequence joins TRBV10-3 and TRBJ2-7; no clear D. CDR3 length equals 15 residues. Germline V gene data show CDR1 as ENHRY and CDR2 as SYGVKD. The V and J ends lost 3 bases and 2 bases respectively, with 14 bases between them. Here the CDR3 reads CAISDPPGKTYEQYF. Written as DNA, the CDR3 is TGTGCCATCAGTGACCCCCCAGGCAAGACCTACGAGCAGTACTTC.

V is TRBV28 and J is TRBJ2-7, with 7 bases aligning to TRBD2. The junction had 13 bases not matched to a gene; V was cut back by 5 bases and J by 0 bases. Germline CDR1 is MDHEN and CDR2 is SYDVKM. The CDR3 extends over 17 amino acids. CDR3 region: CASSPYALAVSSYEQYF. In nucleotides, the CDR3 is TGTGCCAGCAGTCCCTACGCCCTAGCGGTAAGCTCCTACGAGCAGTACTTC.

The gene calls are TRBV4-2 and TRBJ1-3; D gene uncertain. This CDR3 is 16 amino acids long. Trimming shortened V by 0 bases and J by 0 bases, and 9 bases separated the two germline ends. The germline CDR1 and CDR2 sequences are LGHNA and YNFKEQ. In DNA, the CDR3 is TGTGCCAGCAGCCAAGAAACCCCAGGCTCTGGAAACACCATATATTTT. It translates to CASSQETPGSGNTIYF.

The chain recombines TRBV28 with TRBJ1-5; TRBD1 is a possible D gene (5 bases). Germline CDR1 reads MDHEN; CDR2 reads SYDVKM. Trimming removed 9 bases at V and 4 bases at J, with 10 bases between. The CDR3 sequence is 12 residues long. The CDR3 DNA is TGTGCCAGTGCACAGGTTAATCAGCCCCAGCATTTT. Its translation is CASAQVNQPQHF.

Note on this clone: Other nucleotide sequences from this sample produce the same CDR3. The chain joins TRBV5-1 to TRBJ2-7; D is ambiguous. Germline V gene data show CDR1 as SGHRS and CDR2 as YFSETQ. V was clipped by 1 base and J by 2 bases, with 10 bases between them. The CDR3 loop spans 14 amino acids. The CDR3 DNA is TGCGCCAGCAGCTTGTCAGGAGAAGCCTACGAGCAGTACTTC. Amino acids: CASSLSGEAYEQYF.

This chain connects TRBV28 to TRBJ2-7; D may be TRBD1 or TRBD2 (6 bases each). Trimming cost V 3 bases and J 4 bases, with 13 bases left between them. Germline V CDR1 and CDR2: MDHEN, SYDVKM. The CDR3 runs to 14 residues. CDR3 residues: CASSFLGGRYEQYF. In DNA form, the CDR3 reads TGTGCCAGCAGTTTTCTCGGGGGCAGGTACGAGCAGTACTTC.

This chain uses TRBV9 with TRBJ2-7; D is undetermined. This CDR3 is built from 16 residues. The germline V and J ends were trimmed by 1 base and 0 bases, with 14 bases remaining between them. Germline values: CDR1 SGDLS, CDR2 YYNGEE. CDR3 sequence: CASSVYGFAFSYEQYF. CDR3 coding DNA: TGTGCCAGCAGCGTATACGGATTTGCGTTCTCCTACGAGCAGTACTTC.

The V gene is TRBV5-5, the J gene TRBJ2-2; 14 positions match TRBD2. CDR1 is SGHKS and CDR2 is YYEKEE in the germline V gene (reference sequence). V was clipped by 6 bases and J by 2 bases; unmatched bases: 6. The CDR3 runs to 17 residues. CDR3 in DNA: TGTGCCAGCAACCTGGGACTAGCGGGAGTTAACACCGGGGAGCTGTTTTTT. Its protein product is CASNLGLAGVNTGELFF.

The chain joins TRBV5-1 to TRBJ1-2; possibly TRBD1 for D (6 bases). Trimming left V 0 bases short and J 2 bases short, with 11 bases between. This CDR3 spans 15 amino acids. Per germline, CDR1 SGHRS and CDR2 YFSETQ. In DNA form, the CDR3 reads TGCGCCAGCAGCTTGGATCAGGGGTGGAACTATGGCTACACCTTC. It is translated as CASSLDQGWNYGYTF.

V and J are TRBV7-2 and TRBJ1-5; D is undetermined. Germline values: CDR1 SGHTA, CDR2 FQGNSA. The CDR3 is 14 residues long. The V and J ends lost 4 bases and 3 bases respectively, with 10 bases between them. CDR3 coding DNA: TGTGCCAGCAGCTCCGACAATTCCAATCAGCCCCAGCATTTT. It codes for CASSSDNSNQPQHF.

The V and J genes are TRBV5-1 and TRBJ2-1; the match to TRBD1 covers 9 bases. The CDR3 loop spans 16 amino acids. J lost 1 base, V lost 3 bases, and 5 bases had no gene match. Germline CDR1 is SGHRS and CDR2 is YFSETQ. DNA of the CDR3: TGCGCCAGCAGCTATAGACAGGGGGGTTCCTACAATGAGCAGTTCTTC. The encoded protein is CASSYRQGGSYNEQFF.

The chain joins TRBV5-1 to TRBJ1-4; D remains ambiguous. This CDR3 has 15 amino acids. Germline lookup yields CDR1 SGHRS and CDR2 YFSETQ. V was trimmed by 4 bases and J by 0 bases, leaving 10 bases between them. CDR3 loop: CASSPRGATNEKLFF. CDR3 DNA sequence: TGCGCCAGCAGCCCCCGGGGTGCAACTAATGAAAAACTGTTTTTT.

The rearrangement links TRBV7-3 to TRBJ2-5; the D is unclear. Germline CDR1 is SGHTA and CDR2 is FQGTGA. The V end was cut by 2 bases, the J end by 1 base, with 5 bases between. This CDR3 has 13 residues. CDR3 nucleotide sequence: TGTGCCAGCAGCTTAGACCCCCAAGAGACCCAGTACTTC. Protein: CASSLDPQETQYF.

This chain links TRBV7-9 with TRBJ1-4; maybe TRBD1 (5 bases). The CDR3 totals 12 residues. V lost 5 bases, J lost 11 bases, and 12 bases lay in between. CDR1 and CDR2 from the germline V gene are SEHNR and FQNEAQ (reference sequence). The CDR3 spells CASSTPGGKLFF. The CDR3 DNA sequence: TGTGCCAGCAGCACGCCCGGGGGGAAACTGTTTTTT.

This sequence joins TRBV5-4 and TRBJ2-1, with a tentative D call TRBD2 (5 bases). V was pared by 0 bases and J by 4 bases, with 11 bases between. The germline gives CDR1 SGHNT, CDR2 YYREEE (reference sequence). The CDR3 has 15 residues. The CDR3 sequence is CASSLDGSAYNEQFF. CDR3 sequence (DNA): TGTGCCAGCAGCTTGGACGGTAGCGCATACAATGAGCAGTTCTTC.

This chain uses TRBV9 with TRBJ2-1; TRBD2 aligns across 9 bases. Trimming removed 4 bases from V and 7 bases from J; junction bases left unmatched: 9. CDR1 and CDR2 from the germline V gene are SGDLS and YYNGEE. CDR3 length equals 15 residues. The CDR3 loop reads CASSPGTSRGNEQFF. DNA for the CDR3: TGTGCCAGCAGCCCCGGGACTAGCCGCGGGAATGAGCAGTTCTTC.

The rearrangement uses TRBV14 and TRBJ2-2; unclear D gene. V gave up 4 bases and J gave up 5 bases, with 11 bases separating them. Germline V gives CDR1 SGHDN, CDR2 FVKESK. CDR3 length: 14 amino acids. The CDR3 spells CASSLKVGTGELFF. CDR3 sequence (DNA): TGTGCCAGCAGCCTCAAGGTTGGGACCGGGGAGCTGTTTTTT.

J is TRBJ2-2 and V is TRBV18; a weak D match, TRBD2 (5 bases). The V and J ends lost 1 base and 5 bases respectively, with 14 bases between them. Germline values: CDR1 KGHSH, CDR2 LQKENI. The CDR3 consists of 16 residues. The CDR3 loop reads CASSPLAVGETGELFF. The DNA for the CDR3 is TGTGCCAGCTCACCACTAGCCGTCGGGGAGACCGGGGAGCTGTTTTTT.

The rearrangement uses TRBV10-2 and TRBJ1-4, with 8 bases that match TRBD1. Germline V lookup: CDR1 WSHSY, CDR2 SAAADI. The CDR3 consists of 16 residues. V shed 4 bases, J shed 7 bases, and the junction held 11 bases outside the gene matches. Written as DNA, the CDR3 is TGCGCCAGCAGTGGGAAGACAGGGGATGGAGGTGAAAAACTGTTTTTT. Protein product: CASSGKTGDGGEKLFF.

V gene TRBV19 combines with J gene TRBJ1-2, with D tentatively TRBD1 (6 bases). There are 14 residues in the CDR3. V lost 5 bases and J lost 4, with 14 bases in between. Germline V lookup: CDR1 LNHDA, CDR2 SQIVND (reference sequence). CDR3 nucleotide sequence: TGTGCCAGTAGTCAAGGATGGGGGGCCTATGGCTACACCTTC. This codes for CASSQGWGAYGYTF.

The V gene is TRBV18, the J gene TRBJ2-2; D remains unclear. V was cut by 3 bases and J by 7 bases, with 9 bases left in between. CDR1 is KGHSH, CDR2 LQKENI, per germline. This CDR3 is 13 amino acids long. The CDR3 DNA follows: TGTGCCAGCTCACCCTACATCAACGGGGAGCTGTTTTTT. This gives the protein CASSPYINGELFF. The variable domain in full, completed from reference TRBV18 and TRBJ2-2, reads NAGVMQNPRHLVRRRGQEARLRCSPMKGHSHVYWYRQLPEEGLKFMVYLQKENIIDESGMPKERFSAEFPKEGPSILRIQQVVRGDSAAYFCASSPYINGELFFGEGSRLTVL.

The J gene is TRBJ2-7, the V gene TRBV7-2; 7 bases are shared with TRBD1. There are 15 residues in the CDR3. Germline CDR1 is SGHTA and CDR2 is FQGNSA. Losses at the gene ends were 0 bases for V and 0 bases for J; bases not matched to a gene: 2. DNA for the CDR3: TGTGCCAGCAGCTTAGCAGGGGGCGGCTCCTACGAGCAGTACTTC. Amino acid sequence: CASSLAGGGSYEQYF.

The chain combines TRBV7-2 with TRBJ2-5; D uncertain. Between the trimmed V and J ends, which lost 1 base and 2 bases, there was a span of 11 bases. CDR1 is SGHTA and CDR2 is FQGNSA in the germline V gene. The CDR3 length is 15 residues. CDR3 nucleotides: TGTGCCAGCAGCTTAGACAGCCATCCTCAAGAGACCCAGTACTTC. Its translation is CASSLDSHPQETQYF.

The chain combines TRBV7-8 with TRBJ2-7; 11 nucleotides agree with TRBD1. Germline CDR1 is SGHVS and CDR2 is FQNEAQ. CDR3 length equals 16 residues. J gave up 5 bases and V 0 bases, and 6 bases lay outside the gene matches. CDR3 nucleotides: TGTGCCAGCAGCTTAGCGCGGACAGGGGGCAACCACGAGCAGTACTTC. This encodes CASSLARTGGNHEQYF.